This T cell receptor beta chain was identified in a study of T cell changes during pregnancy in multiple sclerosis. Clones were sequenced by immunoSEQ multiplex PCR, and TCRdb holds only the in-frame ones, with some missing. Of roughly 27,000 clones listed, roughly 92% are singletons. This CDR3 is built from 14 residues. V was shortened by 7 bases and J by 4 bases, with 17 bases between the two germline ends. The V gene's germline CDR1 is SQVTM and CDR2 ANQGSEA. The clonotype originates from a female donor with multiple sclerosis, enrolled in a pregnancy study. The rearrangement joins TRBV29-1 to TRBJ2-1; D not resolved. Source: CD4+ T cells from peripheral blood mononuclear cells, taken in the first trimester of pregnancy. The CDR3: CSAEVAQKYNEQFF. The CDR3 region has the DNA TGCAGCGCCGAAGTGGCACAGAAATACAATGAGCAGTTCTTC.